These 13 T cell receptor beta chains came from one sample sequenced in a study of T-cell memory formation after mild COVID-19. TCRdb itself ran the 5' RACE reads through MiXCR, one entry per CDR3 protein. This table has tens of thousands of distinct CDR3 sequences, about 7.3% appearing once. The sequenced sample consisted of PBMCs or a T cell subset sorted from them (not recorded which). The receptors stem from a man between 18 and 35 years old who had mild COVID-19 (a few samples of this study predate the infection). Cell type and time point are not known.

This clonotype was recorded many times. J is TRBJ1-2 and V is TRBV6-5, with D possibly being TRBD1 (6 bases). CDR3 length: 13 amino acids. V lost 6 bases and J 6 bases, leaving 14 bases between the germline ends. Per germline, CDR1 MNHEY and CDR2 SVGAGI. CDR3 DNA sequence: TGTGCCAGCAGAGAATCGGGGGGGCATGGCTACACCTTC. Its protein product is CASRESGGHGYTF.

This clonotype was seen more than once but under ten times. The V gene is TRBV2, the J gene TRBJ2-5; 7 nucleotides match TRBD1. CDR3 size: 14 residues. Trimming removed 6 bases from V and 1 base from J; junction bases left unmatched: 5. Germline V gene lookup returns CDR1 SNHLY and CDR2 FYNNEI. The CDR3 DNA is TGTGCCAGCAGCGAGGACAGGTCCCAAGAGACCCAGTACTTC. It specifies CASSEDRSQETQYF.

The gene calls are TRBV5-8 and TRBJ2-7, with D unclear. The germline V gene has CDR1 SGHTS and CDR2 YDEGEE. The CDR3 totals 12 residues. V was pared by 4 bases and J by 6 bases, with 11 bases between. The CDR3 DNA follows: TGTGCCAGCAGCCGGACCCACGGCGAGCAGTACTTC. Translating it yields CASSRTHGEQYF.

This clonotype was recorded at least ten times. CDR3 DNA sequence: TGTGCCAGCAGTGACCGGGGGGCCTACGCTACCCAGTACTTC. Amino acid sequence: CASSDRGAYATQYF. V usage is TRBV2 and J usage is TRBJ2-5; TRBD2 might be the D (7 bases). Trimming removed 3 bases at V and 8 bases at J, with 16 bases between. Germline lookup yields CDR1 SNHLY and CDR2 FYNNEI. This CDR3 contains 14 residues.

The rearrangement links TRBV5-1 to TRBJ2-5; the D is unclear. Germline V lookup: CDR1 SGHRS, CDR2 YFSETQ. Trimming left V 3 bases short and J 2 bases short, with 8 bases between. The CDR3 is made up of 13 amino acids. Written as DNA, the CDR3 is TGCGCCAGCAGCTCGAACGTTCAAGAGACCCAGTACTTC. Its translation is CASSSNVQETQYF.

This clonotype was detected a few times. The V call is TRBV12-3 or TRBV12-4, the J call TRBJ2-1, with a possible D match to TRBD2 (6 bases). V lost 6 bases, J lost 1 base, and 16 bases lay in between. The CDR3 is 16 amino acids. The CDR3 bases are TGTGCCAGCAGGCCTCAGCTAGCGTCGTCCTACAATGAGCAGTTCTTC. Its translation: CASRPQLASSYNEQFF.

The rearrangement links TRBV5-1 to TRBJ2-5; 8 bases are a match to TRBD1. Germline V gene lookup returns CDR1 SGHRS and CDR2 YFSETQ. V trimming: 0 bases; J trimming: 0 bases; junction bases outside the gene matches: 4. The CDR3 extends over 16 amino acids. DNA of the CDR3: TGCGCCAGCAGCTTGGGGCAGGGGGCCAACCAAGAGACCCAGTACTTC. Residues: CASSLGQGANQETQYF.

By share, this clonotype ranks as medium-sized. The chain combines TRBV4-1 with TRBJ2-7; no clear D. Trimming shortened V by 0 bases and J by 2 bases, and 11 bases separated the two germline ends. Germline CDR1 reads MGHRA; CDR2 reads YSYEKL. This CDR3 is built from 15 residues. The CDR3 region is CASSQDRGTPYEQYF. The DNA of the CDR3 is TGCGCCAGCAGCCAAGATCGAGGCACCCCCTACGAGCAGTACTTC.

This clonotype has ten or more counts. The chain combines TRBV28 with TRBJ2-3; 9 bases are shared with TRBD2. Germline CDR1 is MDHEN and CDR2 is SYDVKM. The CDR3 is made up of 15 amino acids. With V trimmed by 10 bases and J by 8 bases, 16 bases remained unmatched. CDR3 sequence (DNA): TGTGCCACCCGAGCGGGGGGAGCAGGGCTAGGTACGCAGTATTTT. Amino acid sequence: CATRAGGAGLGTQYF.

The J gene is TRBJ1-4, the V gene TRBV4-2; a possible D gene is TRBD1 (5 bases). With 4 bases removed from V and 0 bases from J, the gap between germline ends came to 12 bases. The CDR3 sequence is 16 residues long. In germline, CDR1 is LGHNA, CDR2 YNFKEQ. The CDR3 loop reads CASSLGTGATNEKLFF. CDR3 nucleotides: TGTGCCAGCAGCCTCGGTACAGGTGCAACTAATGAAAAACTGTTTTTT.

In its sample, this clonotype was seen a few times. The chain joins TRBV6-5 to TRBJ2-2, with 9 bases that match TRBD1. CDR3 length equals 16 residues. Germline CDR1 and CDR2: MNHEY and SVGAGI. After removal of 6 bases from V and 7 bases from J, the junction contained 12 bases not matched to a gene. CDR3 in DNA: TGTGCCAGCAGGCTTTTCCCGGGACAGGGTAACGGGGAGCTGTTTTTT. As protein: CASRLFPGQGNGELFF.

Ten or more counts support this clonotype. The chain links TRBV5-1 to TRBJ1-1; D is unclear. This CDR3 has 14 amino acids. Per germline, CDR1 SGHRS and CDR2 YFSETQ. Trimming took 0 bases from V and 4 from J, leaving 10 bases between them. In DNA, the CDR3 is TGCGCCAGCAGCTTGGGACCACCACCCACTGAAGCTTTCTTT. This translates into CASSLGPPPTEAFF.

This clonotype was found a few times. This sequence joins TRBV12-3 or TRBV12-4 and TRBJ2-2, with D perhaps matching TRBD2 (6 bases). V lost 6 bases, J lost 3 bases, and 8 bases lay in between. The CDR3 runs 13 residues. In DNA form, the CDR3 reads TGTGCCAGCAGGGGAGGCCACACCGGGGAGCTGTTTTTT. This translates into CASRGGHTGELFF.